These T cell receptor beta chains were read from a single sample in a study of beta chain features in type 1 diabetes. Assay used: immunoSEQ multiplex PCR; TCRdb lists only in-frame clones, some missing. Of some 140,000 clones in the sample, about 10% were seen once. Source material: central memory CD4+ T cells from blood. The receptors here all came from a man in his late teens or twenties in good health. Each CDR3 is given with its conserved first and last residue. D genes are given only for firm matches. A row's size may be missing; if present it is once, few, many or a size class.

size: -
V: TRBV7-2
J: TRBJ2-7
D: TRBD1
length: 14
DNA: TGTGCCAGCAGCCCGAAACAGGGGCCCTACGAGCAGTACTTC
CDR3: CASSPKQGPYEQYF

size: -
V: TRBV5-1
J: TRBJ2-7
D: TRBD1
length: 13
DNA: TGCGCCAGCAGCTCCTGGACAGGGCGGGAGCAGTACTTC
CDR3: CASSSWTGREQYF

size: few
V: TRBV18
J: TRBJ2-7
D: TRBD1
length: 17
DNA: TGTGCCAGCTCACCCTCTTTCGGACAGGGGCAGTCCTACGAGCAGTACTTC
CDR3: CASSPSFGQGQSYEQYF

size: few
V: TRBV21-1
J: TRBJ1-4
D: -
length: 14
DNA: TGTGCCAGCAGCTACAGGGGGCGGGATGAAAAACTGTTTTTT
CDR3: CASSYRGRDEKLFF

size: -
V: TRBV13
J: TRBJ1-5
D: TRBD1
length: 15
DNA: TGTGCCAGCAGTCAGGGGCCGACAGGGGGTAAGCCCCAGCATTTT
CDR3: CASSQGPTGGKPQHF

size: -
V: TRBV18
J: TRBJ2-2
D: -
length: 16
DNA: TGTGCCAGCTCACCCCCCGGGACATCGGACACCGGGGAGCTGTTTTTT
CDR3: CASSPPGTSDTGELFF

size: few
V: TRBV20-1
J: TRBJ1-2
D: -
length: 11
DNA: TGCAGTGCTACCGACTTCAAAGGCTACACCTTC
CDR3: CSATDFKGYTF

size: few
V: TRBV5-4
J: TRBJ2-1
D: -
length: 13
DNA: TGTGCCAGCAGCCGAGGGGGAAACAATGAGCAGTTCTTC
CDR3: CASSRGGNNEQFF

size: few
V: TRBV7-2
J: TRBJ2-1
D: -
length: 12
DNA: TGTGCCAGCAGCTTTCATTTCAATGAGCAGTTCTTC
CDR3: CASSFHFNEQFF

size: -
V: TRBV28
J: TRBJ1-4
D: -
length: 13
DNA: TGTGCCAGCAGTTTGGGCCGATATGAAAAACTGTTTTTT
CDR3: CASSLGRYEKLFF

size: -
V: TRBV5-1
J: TRBJ1-2
D: -
length: 15
DNA: TGCGCCAGCAGCTTGTCGTTGGGGGGTGACTATGGCTACACCTTC
CDR3: CASSLSLGGDYGYTF

size: many
V: TRBV14
J: TRBJ2-7
D: -
length: 17
DNA: TGTGCCAGCAGCCAAGATCTGTCTCCGGGATACTCCTACGAGCAGTACTTC
CDR3: CASSQDLSPGYSYEQYF

size: -
V: TRBV11-3
J: TRBJ2-7
D: TRBD2
length: 16
DNA: TGTGCCAGCAGCACCACCGGGACTAGCGGGGTCTACGAGCAGTACTTC
CDR3: CASSTTGTSGVYEQYF

size: few
V: TRBV30
J: TRBJ1-3
D: -
length: 14
DNA: TGTGCCTGGAGTGTACTGCGGGGGAAGGACACCATATATTTT
CDR3: CAWSVLRGKDTIYF

size: -
V: TRBV19
J: TRBJ2-1
D: TRBD2
length: 16
DNA: TGTGCCAGTAGCCGTAGCGGGGGGGCCACGGTTGATGAGCAGTTCTTC
CDR3: CASSRSGGATVDEQFF

size: -
V: TRBV28
J: TRBJ1-6
D: TRBD1
length: 15
DNA: TGTGCCAGCAGTACACAGGGACAGTCTGATTCACCCCTCCACTTT
CDR3: CASSTQGQSDSPLHF

size: -
V: TRBV10-1
J: TRBJ1-1
D: -
length: 12
DNA: TGCGCCAGCAGTGAGTCGGAGACTGAAGCTTTCTTT
CDR3: CASSESETEAFF

size: -
V: TRBV6-5
J: TRBJ1-5
D: TRBD1
length: 15
DNA: TGTGCCAGCAGAAGACAGGGACACAGCAATCAGCCCCAGCATTTT
CDR3: CASRRQGHSNQPQHF

size: -
V: TRBV28
J: TRBJ2-5
D: TRBD1
length: 15
DNA: TGTGCCAGTCAAAAAACGGGACAGACTACACGGACCCAGTACTTC
CDR3: CASQKTGQTTRTQYF

size: -
V: TRBV5-1
J: TRBJ2-5
D: TRBD1
length: 15
DNA: TGCGCCAGCAGCCGGGGAACAGGGGGCTCGGAGACCCAGTACTTC
CDR3: CASSRGTGGSETQYF

size: -
V: TRBV2
J: TRBJ1-6
D: TRBD1
length: 13
DNA: TGTGCCAGCATACAGGGGGCGTTTTCACCCCTCCACTTT
CDR3: CASIQGAFSPLHF

size: -
V: TRBV2
J: TRBJ1-2
D: -
length: 13
DNA: TGTGCCAGCAGTCGAGGACAGACCTATGGCTACACCTTC
CDR3: CASSRGQTYGYTF

size: -
V: TRBV6-1
J: TRBJ1-5
D: TRBD1
length: 14
DNA: TGTGCCAGCAGGTCGGGACAGGGCAATCAGCCCCAGCATTTT
CDR3: CASRSGQGNQPQHF

size: -
V: TRBV5-1
J: TRBJ2-1
D: -
length: 18
DNA: TGCGCCAGCAGCTTGCCTTGGGGAGCCAGGAGCTCCTACAATGAGCAGTTCTTC
CDR3: CASSLPWGARSSYNEQFF

size: -
V: TRBV7-7
J: TRBJ2-6
D: TRBD1
length: 13
DNA: TGTGCCAGCAGCTTGGCAGGGGGCAACGTCCTGACTTTC
CDR3: CASSLAGGNVLTF

size: few
V: TRBV6-5
J: TRBJ1-1
D: -
length: 14
DNA: TGTGCCAGCAGTTACTCCGGGGGAGGGACTGAAGCTTTCTTT
CDR3: CASSYSGGGTEAFF

size: many
V: TRBV28
J: TRBJ2-7
D: TRBD1
length: 11
DNA: TGTGCCAGCAAAAGGGGGCCTGAGCAGTACTTC
CDR3: CASKRGPEQYF

size: few
V: TRBV7-9
J: TRBJ2-1
D: -
length: 13
DNA: TGTGCCAGCAGCCCGAACGAGGGGCGGGGAGCTTTCTTC
CDR3: CASSPNEGRGAFF

size: -
V: TRBV6-5
J: TRBJ2-7
D: -
length: 15
DNA: TGTGCCAGCAGAACCCACCTAGGGAGCTCCTACGAGCAGTACTTC
CDR3: CASRTHLGSSYEQYF

size: few
V: TRBV4-3
J: TRBJ1-1
D: -
length: 14
DNA: TGCGCCAGCAGCCAAGCACCCGGAGACACTGAAGCTTTCTTT
CDR3: CASSQAPGDTEAFF

size: few
V: TRBV4-3
J: TRBJ1-4
D: -
length: 15
DNA: TGCGCCAGCAGCCAAGCCTCGGACCCGGGGGAAAAACTGTTTTTT
CDR3: CASSQASDPGEKLFF

size: many
V: TRBV7-9
J: TRBJ2-3
D: -
length: 14
DNA: TGTGCCAGCAGCTCCCTAAGGGGGAGAGATACGCAGTATTTT
CDR3: CASSSLRGRDTQYF

size: -
V: TRBV11-2
J: TRBJ2-1
D: -
length: 15
DNA: TGTGCCAGCAGCTTATTGAGGGGGGGCCGGGATGAGCAGTTCTTC
CDR3: CASSLLRGGRDEQFF

size: few
V: TRBV7-3
J: TRBJ2-4
D: -
length: 14
DNA: TGTGCCAGCAGCTTACGGGGGGCCATTGACATTCAGTACTTC
CDR3: CASSLRGAIDIQYF

size: few
V: TRBV6-6
J: TRBJ1-4
D: -
length: 13
DNA: TGTGCCAGCAGCAGCAGAGGAGGGGAAAAACTGTTTTTT
CDR3: CASSSRGGEKLFF

size: many
V: TRBV14
J: TRBJ1-2
D: -
length: 13
DNA: TGTGCCAGCAGCGCACAGGGAGTAGTAGGCTACACCTTC
CDR3: CASSAQGVVGYTF

size: few
V: TRBV7-8
J: TRBJ1-3
D: -
length: 15
DNA: TGTGCCAGCAGCTATTCTCAGGGGCCGGGAAACACCATATATTTT
CDR3: CASSYSQGPGNTIYF

size: -
V: TRBV5-1
J: TRBJ2-3
D: TRBD2
length: 14
DNA: TGCGCCAGCAGTGAGCGGGGGGGCACAGATACGCAGTATTTT
CDR3: CASSERGGTDTQYF

size: -
V: TRBV5-1
J: TRBJ2-2
D: TRBD1
length: 17
DNA: TGCGCCAGCAGCTTGCTGCCGGGACAGGGGGACACCGGGGAGCTGTTTTTT
CDR3: CASSLLPGQGDTGELFF

size: few
V: TRBV7-2
J: TRBJ1-1
D: TRBD1
length: 14
DNA: TGTGCCAGCCACCGGCAGGGGGTACGAACTGAAGCTTTCTTT
CDR3: CASHRQGVRTEAFF

size: few
V: TRBV18
J: TRBJ2-1
D: TRBD1
length: 14
DNA: TGTGCCAGCTCAGCGGGACAGGGGTTCAATGAGCAGTTCTTC
CDR3: CASSAGQGFNEQFF

size: few
V: TRBV5-4
J: TRBJ1-6
D: TRBD1
length: 17
DNA: TGTGCCAGCAGCTTGTCCCCCTCAGGGGGCGCGCATTCACCCCTCCACTTT
CDR3: CASSLSPSGGAHSPLHF

size: -
V: TRBV11-3
J: TRBJ2-1
D: TRBD1
length: 14
DNA: TGTGCCAGCAGCGTAGGGGGCTCGGCCAATGAGCAGTTCTTC
CDR3: CASSVGGSANEQFF

size: -
V: TRBV29-1
J: TRBJ1-1
D: -
length: 15
DNA: TGCAGCGTTGAAGGCGGCGGCGGAGCGAACACTGAAGCTTTCTTT
CDR3: CSVEGGGGANTEAFF

size: few
V: TRBV4-2
J: TRBJ2-5
D: TRBD2
length: 16
DNA: TGTGCCAGCAGTCCTACTAGCGGGACCCAGGAGGCGACCCAGTACTTC
CDR3: CASSPTSGTQEATQYF

size: -
V: TRBV7-2
J: TRBJ2-5
D: -
length: 13
DNA: TGTGCCAGCGAACAGGGAGCCCAAGAGACCCAGTACTTC
CDR3: CASEQGAQETQYF

size: few
V: TRBV7-3
J: TRBJ2-5
D: TRBD2
length: 15
DNA: TGTGCCAGCAGCCCCATAGCGGGGGAGCAAGAGACCCAGTACTTC
CDR3: CASSPIAGEQETQYF

size: few
V: TRBV7-3
J: TRBJ2-5
D: -
length: 14
DNA: TGTGCCAGCAGCTTAACGGGGGGGCCAGAGACCCAGTACTTC
CDR3: CASSLTGGPETQYF

size: few
V: TRBV5-6
J: TRBJ1-2
D: TRBD1
length: 14
DNA: TGTGCCAGCAGCTTCACCGACAGGGAATATGGCTACACCTTC
CDR3: CASSFTDREYGYTF